The rows below give T cell receptor beta chains drawn from one sample of a study of shared clonotypes between healthy human individuals. Sequencing was performed with immunoSEQ multiplex PCR; in TCRdb, only in-frame clones are kept and a portion is missing. The table lists about 2.1 million clones, 93% of them singletons. Sequencing was performed on naive CD8+ T cells from PBMCs. The receptors were sampled from a man aged 18 to 29 in good health. Some clones in this sample may be carry-over from other donors' samples. CDR3s include the opening cysteine and the closing phenylalanine or tryptophan. Fields, in order: V gene, clone size, J gene, D gene, CDR3 protein, CDR3 DNA. A D gene is named only where the DNA matches it firmly. Clone size, where shown, is once, few, many, or a class for clones that have expanded.

V: TRBV29-1
size: NA
J: TRBJ2-7
D: NA
CDR3: CSVEIGGVRDEQYF
DNA: TGCAGCGTTGAAATTGGAGGTGTCCGGGACGAGCAGTACTTC

V: TRBV28
size: once
J: TRBJ2-7
D: TRBD2
CDR3: CASSLGAGGPYEQYF
DNA: TGTGCCAGCAGTTTAGGAGCGGGAGGACCCTACGAGCAGTACTTC

V: TRBV6-5
size: NA
J: TRBJ1-4
D: NA
CDR3: CASSRTGWNEKLFF
DNA: TGTGCCAGCAGCCGCACGGGCTGGAATGAAAAACTGTTTTTT

V: TRBV13
size: NA
J: TRBJ2-2
D: TRBD1
CDR3: CASRHTGTGTGELFF
DNA: TGTGCCAGCAGACATACCGGGACAGGGACCGGGGAGCTGTTTTTT

V: TRBV5-1
size: NA
J: TRBJ2-3
D: NA
CDR3: CASSLGQSSTDTQYF
DNA: TGCGCCAGCAGCTTGGGACAGTCTAGCACAGATACGCAGTATTTT

V: TRBV18
size: NA
J: TRBJ2-1
D: NA
CDR3: CASSPPFGGNSLLGETYNEQFF
DNA: TGTGCCAGCTCACCACCGTTCGGCGGGAACTCTCTACTTGGGGAGACCTACAATGAGCAGTTCTTC

V: TRBV5-3
size: NA
J: TRBJ2-7
D: NA
CDR3: CARSPGPRGDGRSHEQYF
DNA: TGTGCCAGAAGCCCGGGCCCCCGGGGAGATGGGAGATCCCACGAGCAGTACTTC

V: TRBV5-8
size: NA
J: TRBJ2-3
D: TRBD1
CDR3: CASSPRTGYLDTQYF
DNA: TGTGCCAGCAGCCCCCGGACAGGGTATTTAGATACGCAGTATTTT

V: TRBV9
size: NA
J: TRBJ2-1
D: TRBD2
CDR3: CASSHRLAGGPGDEQFF
DNA: TGTGCCAGCAGCCACAGACTAGCGGGAGGGCCTGGGGATGAGCAGTTCTTC

V: TRBV27
size: NA
J: TRBJ1-5
D: TRBD1
CDR3: CASSTDRVGPQHF
DNA: TGTGCCAGCAGTACCGACAGGGTGGGGCCCCAGCATTTT

V: TRBV7-9
size: once
J: TRBJ2-7
D: TRBD2
CDR3: CASSPGGGAFRMEQYF
DNA: TGTGCCAGCAGCCCGGGGGGGGGCGCGTTCAGGATGGAGCAGTACTTC

V: TRBV4-1
size: NA
J: TRBJ2-2
D: NA
CDR3: CASSPDGSRDGGELFF
DNA: TGCGCCAGCAGTCCCGACGGATCCAGGGATGGGGGGGAGCTGTTTTTT

V: TRBV13
size: NA
J: TRBJ1-5
D: NA
CDR3: CASSLGLGNQPQHF
DNA: TGTGCCAGCAGCTTGGGACTCGGGAATCAGCCCCAGCATTTT

V: TRBV6-6
size: NA
J: TRBJ2-7
D: NA
CDR3: CASSFTTGDEQYF
DNA: TGTGCCAGCAGTTTCACCACTGGGGACGAGCAGTACTTC

V: TRBV2
size: NA
J: TRBJ1-5
D: NA
CDR3: CASSDSGVRGQPQHF
DNA: TGTGCCAGCAGTGATTCAGGGGTGAGGGGTCAGCCCCAGCATTTT